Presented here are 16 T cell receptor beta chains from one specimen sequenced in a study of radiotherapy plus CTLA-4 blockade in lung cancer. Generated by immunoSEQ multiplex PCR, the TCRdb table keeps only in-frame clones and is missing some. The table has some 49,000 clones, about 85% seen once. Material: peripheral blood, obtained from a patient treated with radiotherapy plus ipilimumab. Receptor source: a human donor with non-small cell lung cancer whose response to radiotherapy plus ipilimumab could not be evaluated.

The CDR3 bases are TGTGCCAGCAAAGGGGCAGGGGGCCATGGCTACACCTTC. Its translation: CASKGAGGHGYTF. The V gene is TRBV28, the J gene TRBJ1-2; TRBD1 agrees at 8 bases. CDR1 is MDHEN, CDR2 SYDVKM, per germline. The V and J ends lost 7 bases and 6 bases, in that order; junction bases with no gene match: 7. The CDR3 spans 13 residues.

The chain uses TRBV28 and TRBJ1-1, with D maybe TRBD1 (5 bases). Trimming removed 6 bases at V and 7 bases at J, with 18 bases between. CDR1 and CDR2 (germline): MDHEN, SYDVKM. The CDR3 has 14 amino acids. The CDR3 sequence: CASRLQTGNVEAFF. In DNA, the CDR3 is TGTGCCAGCAGGCTCCAAACAGGAAATGTTGAAGCTTTCTTT.

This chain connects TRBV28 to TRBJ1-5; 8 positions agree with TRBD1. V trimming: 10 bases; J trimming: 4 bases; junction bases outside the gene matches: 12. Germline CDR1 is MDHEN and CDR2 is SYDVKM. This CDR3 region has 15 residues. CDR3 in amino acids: CAISKKGQVNQPQHF. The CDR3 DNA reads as TGTGCCATCTCAAAAAAGGGACAGGTTAATCAGCCCCAGCATTTT.

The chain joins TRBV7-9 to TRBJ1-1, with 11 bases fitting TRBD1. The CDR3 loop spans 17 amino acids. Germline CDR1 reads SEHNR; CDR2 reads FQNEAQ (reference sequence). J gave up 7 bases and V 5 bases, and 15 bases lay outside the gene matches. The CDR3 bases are TGTGCCAGCAGCCCAGGACCACTCGGACAGGGGGCTGGTGAAGCTTTCTTT. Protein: CASSPGPLGQGAGEAFF. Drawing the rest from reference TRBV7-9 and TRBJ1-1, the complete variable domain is DTGVSQNPRHKITKRGQNVTFRCDPISEHNRLYWYRQTLGQGPEFLTYFQNEAQLEKSRLLSDRFSAERPKGSFSTLEIQRTEQGDSAMYLCASSPGPLGQGAGEAFFGQGTRLTVV.

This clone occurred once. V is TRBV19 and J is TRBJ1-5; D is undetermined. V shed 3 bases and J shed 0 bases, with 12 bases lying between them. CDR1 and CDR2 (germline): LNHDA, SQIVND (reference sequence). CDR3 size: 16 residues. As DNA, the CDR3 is TGTGCCAGTAGTATCAATTCGGAGTATAGCAATCAGCCCCAGCATTTT. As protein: CASSINSEYSNQPQHF. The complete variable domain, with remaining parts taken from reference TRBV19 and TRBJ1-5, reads DGGITQSPKYLFRKEGQNVTLSCEQNLNHDAMYWYRQDPGQGLRLIYYSQIVNDFQKGDIAEGYSVSREKKESFPLTVTSAQKNPTAFYLCASSINSEYSNQPQHFGDGTRLSIL.

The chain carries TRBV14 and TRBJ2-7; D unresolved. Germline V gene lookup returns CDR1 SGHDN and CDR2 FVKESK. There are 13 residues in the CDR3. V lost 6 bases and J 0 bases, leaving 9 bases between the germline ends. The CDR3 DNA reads TGTGCCAGCAGTTTTCCTAGCTCCTACGAGCAGTACTTC. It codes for CASSFPSSYEQYF.

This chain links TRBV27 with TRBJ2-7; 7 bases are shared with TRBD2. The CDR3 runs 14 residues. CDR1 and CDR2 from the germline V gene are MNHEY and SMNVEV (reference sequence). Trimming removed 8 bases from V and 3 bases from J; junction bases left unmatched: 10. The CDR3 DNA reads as TGTGCCAGCGGGGAGGGTGACGGAGTCTACGAGCAGTACTTC. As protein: CASGEGDGVYEQYF.

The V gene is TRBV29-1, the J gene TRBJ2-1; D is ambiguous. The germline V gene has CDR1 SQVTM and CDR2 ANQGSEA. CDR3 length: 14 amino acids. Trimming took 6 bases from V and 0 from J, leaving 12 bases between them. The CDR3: CSVLNGFSYNEQFF. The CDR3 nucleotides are TGCAGCGTATTAAACGGGTTCTCCTACAATGAGCAGTTCTTC.

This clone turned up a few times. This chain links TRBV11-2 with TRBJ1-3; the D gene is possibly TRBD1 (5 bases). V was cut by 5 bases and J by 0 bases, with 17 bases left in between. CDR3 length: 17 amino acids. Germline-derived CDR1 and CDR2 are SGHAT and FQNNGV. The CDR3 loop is CASSGGGPGGSGNTIYF. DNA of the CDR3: TGTGCCAGCAGCGGAGGAGGGCCGGGGGGCTCTGGAAACACCATATATTTT.

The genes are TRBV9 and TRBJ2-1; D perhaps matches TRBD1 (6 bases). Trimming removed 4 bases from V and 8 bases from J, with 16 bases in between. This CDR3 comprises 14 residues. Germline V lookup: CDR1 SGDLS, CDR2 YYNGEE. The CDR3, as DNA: TGTGCCAGCAGCCACCGGGACATTGGGGATGAGCAGTTCTTC. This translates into CASSHRDIGDEQFF. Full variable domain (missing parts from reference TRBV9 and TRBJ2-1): DSGVTQTPKHLITATGQRVTLRCSPRSGDLSVYWYQQSLDQGLQFLIQYYNGEERAKGNILERFSAQQFPDLHSELNLSSLELGDSALYFCASSHRDIGDEQFFGPGTRLTVL.

DNA for the CDR3: TGTGCCAGTAGTATCCCCCGGGGGGCTGACAACACCGGGGAGCTGTTTTTT. Translating it yields CASSIPRGADNTGELFF. The V and J genes are TRBV19 and TRBJ2-2; a weak D match, TRBD2 (7 bases). Germline CDR1 reads LNHDA; CDR2 reads SQIVND (reference sequence). CDR3 length: 17 residues. V lost 3 bases and J 2 bases, leaving 16 bases between the germline ends.

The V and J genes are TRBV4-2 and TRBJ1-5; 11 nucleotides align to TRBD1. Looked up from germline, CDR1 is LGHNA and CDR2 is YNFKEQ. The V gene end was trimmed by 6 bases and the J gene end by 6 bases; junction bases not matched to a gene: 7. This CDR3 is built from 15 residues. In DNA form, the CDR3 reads TGTGCCAGCAGTCCGGAGGGACAGGGGGGTCAGCCCCAGCATTTT. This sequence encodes CASSPEGQGGQPQHF.

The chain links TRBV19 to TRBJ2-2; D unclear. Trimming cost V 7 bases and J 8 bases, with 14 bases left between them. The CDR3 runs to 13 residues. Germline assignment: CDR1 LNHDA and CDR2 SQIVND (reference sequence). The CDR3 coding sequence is TGTGCCAGTACTCACCCTGGCAGGGGGGAGCTGTTTTTT. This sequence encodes CASTHPGRGELFF.

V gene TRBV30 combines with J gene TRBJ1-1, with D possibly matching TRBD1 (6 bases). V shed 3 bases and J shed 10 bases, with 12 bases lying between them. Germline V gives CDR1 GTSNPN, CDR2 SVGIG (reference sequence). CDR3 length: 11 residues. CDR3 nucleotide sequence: TGTGCCTGGAGCCCGACAGGCAGAGCTTTCTTT. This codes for CAWSPTGRAFF. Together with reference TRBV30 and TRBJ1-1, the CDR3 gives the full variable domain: SQTIHQWPATLVQPVGSPLSLECTVEGTSNPNLYWYRQAAGRGLQLLFYSVGIGQISSEVPQNLSASRPQDRQFILSSKKLLLSDSGFYLCAWSPTGRAFFGQGTRLTVV.

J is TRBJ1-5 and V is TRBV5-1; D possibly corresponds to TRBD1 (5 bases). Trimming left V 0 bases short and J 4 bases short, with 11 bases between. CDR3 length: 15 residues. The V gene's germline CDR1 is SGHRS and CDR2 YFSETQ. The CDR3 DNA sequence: TGCGCCAGCAGCTTGGCTCCGGCAGGGAATCAGCCCCAGCATTTT. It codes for CASSLAPAGNQPQHF.

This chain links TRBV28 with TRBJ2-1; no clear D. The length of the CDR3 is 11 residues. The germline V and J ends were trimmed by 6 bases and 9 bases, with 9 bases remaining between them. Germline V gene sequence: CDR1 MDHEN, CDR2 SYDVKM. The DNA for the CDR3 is TGTGCCAGCAGCCCTCTCGGTGAGCAGTTCTTC. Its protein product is CASSPLGEQFF. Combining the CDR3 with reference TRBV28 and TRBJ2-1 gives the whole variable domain DVKVTQSSRYLVKRTGEKVFLECVQDMDHENMFWYRQDPGLGLRLIYFSYDVKMKEKGDIPEGYSVSREKKERFSLILESASTNQTSMYLCASSPLGEQFFGPGTRLTVL.